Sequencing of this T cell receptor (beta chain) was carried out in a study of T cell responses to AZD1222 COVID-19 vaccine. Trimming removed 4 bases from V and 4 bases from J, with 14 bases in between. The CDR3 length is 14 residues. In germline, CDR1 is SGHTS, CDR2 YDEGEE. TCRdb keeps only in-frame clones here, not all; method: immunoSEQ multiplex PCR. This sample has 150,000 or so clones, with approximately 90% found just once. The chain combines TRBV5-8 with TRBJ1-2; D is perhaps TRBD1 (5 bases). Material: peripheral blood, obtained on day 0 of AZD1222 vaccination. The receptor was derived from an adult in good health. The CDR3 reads CASSQRGSAYGYTF. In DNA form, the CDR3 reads TGTGCCAGCAGCCAACGGGGGAGTGCCTATGGCTACACCTTC.